This TCR beta chain derives from a study of T cell changes during pregnancy in multiple sclerosis. This CDR3 region has 14 residues. The trim removed 9 bases at V and 4 bases at J, leaving 7 bases unmatched. Germline values: CDR1 LNHDA, CDR2 SQIVND (reference sequence). TCRdb keeps only in-frame clones here, not all; method: immunoSEQ multiplex PCR. Counted here are roughly 69,000 clones, about 89% occurring once; the ten biggest clones make up 1.4%. The specimen comprised peripheral blood, sampled in the second trimester of pregnancy. This receptor was taken from a female donor with multiple sclerosis, enrolled in a pregnancy study. The chain is built from TRBV19 and TRBJ1-5, with 9 bases that match TRBD1. For the CDR3, the DNA is TGTGCCAGCCTCATGACAGGGGGGAATCAGCCCCAGCATTTT. It translates to CASLMTGGNQPQHF.